A single sample is the source of the 2 T cell receptor beta chains below, sequenced in a study of shared clonotypes between healthy human individuals. Produced via immunoSEQ multiplex PCR; TCRdb's table is partial and in-frame only. The table lists around 2.5 million clones, approximately 94% of them singletons. The source material was naive CD4+ T cells from PBMCs. Subset reported: CD45RA+ positively selected. The receptor source for this set is a man aged 18 to 29 in good health. Some clones in this sample may be carry-over from other donors' samples.

With regard to this clone: Other DNA sequences of this sample code for an identical CDR3. The chain uses TRBV7-2 and TRBJ1-3, with D uncertain. The germline V gene encodes CDR1 SGHTA and CDR2 FQGNSA. This CDR3 is built from 13 residues. V lost 1 base and J 1 base, leaving 2 bases between the germline ends. CDR3 nucleotides: TGTGCCAGCAGCTTAGTGTCTGGAAACACCATATATTTT. It codes for CASSLVSGNTIYF.

The chain carries TRBV10-3 and TRBJ2-2; TRBD1 matches at 7 bases. The V gene's germline CDR1 is ENHRY and CDR2 SYGVKD. The CDR3 has 14 residues. The V segment lost 10 bases and the J segment 0 bases; nucleotides outside the gene matches: 5. The CDR3 DNA sequence: TGTGCCACCCAGGGACAGACGAACACCGGGGAGCTGTTTTTT. Translation gives CATQGQTNTGELFF.